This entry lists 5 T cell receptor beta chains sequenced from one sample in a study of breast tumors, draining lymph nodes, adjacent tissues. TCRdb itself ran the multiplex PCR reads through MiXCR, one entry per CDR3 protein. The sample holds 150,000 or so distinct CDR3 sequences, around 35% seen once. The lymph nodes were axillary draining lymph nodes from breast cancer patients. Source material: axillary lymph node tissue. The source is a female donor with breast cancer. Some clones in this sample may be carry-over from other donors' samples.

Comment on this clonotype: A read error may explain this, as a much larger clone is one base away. The CDR3 bases are TGTGCCAACAGTAGGACGTTTGGCGGGGAGCTGTTTTTT. Protein: CANSRTFGGELFF. V and J are TRBV6-5 and TRBJ2-2, with D unresolved. Per the germline V gene, CDR1 is MNHEY and CDR2 is SVGAGI. The length of the CDR3 is 13 residues.

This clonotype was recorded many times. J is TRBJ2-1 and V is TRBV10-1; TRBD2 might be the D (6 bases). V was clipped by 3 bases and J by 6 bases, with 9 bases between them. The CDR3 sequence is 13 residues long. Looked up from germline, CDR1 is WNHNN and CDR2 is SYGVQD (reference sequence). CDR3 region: CASSDPGGNEQFF. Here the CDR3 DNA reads TGCGCCAGCAGTGACCCCGGGGGCAATGAGCAGTTCTTC.

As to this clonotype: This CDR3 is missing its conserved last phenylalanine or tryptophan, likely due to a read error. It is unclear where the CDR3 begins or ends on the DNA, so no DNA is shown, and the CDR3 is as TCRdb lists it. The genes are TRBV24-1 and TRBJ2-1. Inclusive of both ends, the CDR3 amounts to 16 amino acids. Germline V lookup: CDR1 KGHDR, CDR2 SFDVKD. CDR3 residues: CATSDIGVGYGYTFGS.

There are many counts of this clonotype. CDR3 residues: CASSDARGQGQPQHF. The CDR3 DNA reads TGTGCCAGCAGTGATGCCAGGGGGCAGGGACAGCCCCAGCATTTT. V usage is TRBV2 and J usage is TRBJ1-5; 8 nucleotides match TRBD1. V lost 3 bases, J lost 7 bases, and 8 bases stayed unmatched. CDR3 length: 15 residues. Germline CDR1 reads SNHLY; CDR2 reads FYNNEI.

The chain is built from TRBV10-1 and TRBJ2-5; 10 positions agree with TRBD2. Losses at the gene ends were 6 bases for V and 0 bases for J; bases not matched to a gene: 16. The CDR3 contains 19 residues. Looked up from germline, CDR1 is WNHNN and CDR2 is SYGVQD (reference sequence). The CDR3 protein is CASRELAGLGGRDQETQYF. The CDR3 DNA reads TGCGCCAGCAGGGAACTAGCGGGGCTCGGGGGCCGTGACCAAGAGACCCAGTACTTC.